This entry concerns a single TCR beta chain. Its antigen is unknown. Library generation was performed with 5' RACE. Each TCR library was prepared from about 3.5 ug of total RNA. For each sample, cDNA synthesis with SMARTScribe reverse transcriptase was split into eight separate reactions. During cDNA synthesis, template switching was used to introduce unique molecular identifiers that contained a 6-nucleotide sample barcode. TCRalpha and TCRbeta cDNA was amplified in two nested PCRs of around 15 and 10 cycles, and bead purification was carried out after each PCR. Before amplification, the cDNA was treated with uracil DNA-glycosylase and purified using the QIAquick PCR purification kit. The second PCR added Illumina TruSeq-compatible adapters along with sample-specific barcodes. Library quality and concentration were checked on TapeStation and Qubit, and libraries were pooled at about 5 ng each. Pooled libraries were sequenced on an Illumina HiSeq2500 single-index Rapid Run with 2 x 100 bp reads and custom sequencing primers. In the paper's pipeline: MiGEC version 1.2.6 was used for UMI-based consensus assembly, which corrected PCR and sequencing errors. MiXCR version 2.1.1 handled V(D)J alignment, clonotype assembly and CDR3 extraction. Gene usage, clonotype sharing and MAIT/NKT TCR abundance were normalised by analysing the top 1000, 10 000 and 20 000 clonotypes per sample. Diversity was computed as the inverse Simpson index with the vegan R package after downsampling to 27 000 UMIs. Paired Mann-Whitney U tests were applied to discordant twin pairs, with Benjamini-Hochberg correction for multiple testing. TCRdb reprocessed the reads and provides one entry for every CDR3 protein sequence; no DNA is given. The V and J calls and clone size are TCRdb's, not the authors'. In this sample's table one finds over 150,000 distinct CDR3 sequences. The ten largest clones capture 2.4% of the sample.

This sample was taken from a study of monozygotic twins with inflammatory bowel disease (dated by TCRdb to the late 2010s). For the wider study: In total, about 28 monozygotic twin pairs made up the full study: 19 Danish pairs, all IBD-discordant, plus nine German pairs, of which four were IBD-concordant and five were IBD-discordant. The search for disease-associated traits relied mainly on comparing, within discordant pairs, IBD patients with their genetically identical healthy co-twins. Each individual had, on average, about 151 000 unique TCRalpha sequences and 181 000 unique TCRbeta sequences available for analysis.

What the research found in general, with its limitations: Different T cell subtypes could not be distinguished in the analysis. IBD patients shared fewer clonotypes with other individuals than healthy twins did, most markedly in patients showing signs of disease activity. Because patients were on differing immunosuppressive treatments, the repertoires may have picked up extra background noise and inter-individual variability. Concordant and discordant twins showed no difference in repertoire similarity, possibly because of limited statistical power. The results gave no support for a single strong signal or clonotype linked to IBD. Measured by the inverse Simpson index, TCRbeta repertoire diversity was lower in IBD patients than in their healthy co-twins.

From each donor, a roughly 2.6 ml peripheral blood sample was collected into PAXgene tubes and stored at -80 degrees C. Without T cell sorting, total RNA was isolated from whole blood using the PAXgene blood miRNA kit on an automated QIAcube. Peripheral blood from monozygotic twin pairs concordant or discordant for inflammatory bowel disease was subjected to deep TCRalpha and TCRbeta repertoire profiling with unique molecular barcoding. Smoking habits were recorded for all twin pairs, and individuals were classified as current, former or never smokers. The CDR3, cysteine through phenylalanine, is 17 amino acids long. No DNA has been recorded. The CDR1 and CDR2 encoded by the germline V gene are MGHDK and SYGVNS.

The source material was blood. The chain uses TRBV25-1 and TRBJ1-2; there is no DNA to check the TCRdb D call of TRBD1. The TCR originated in a human donor with ulcerative colitis or Crohn's disease, or a healthy co-twin of an affected twin (not recorded which). The CDR3 sequence is CASSPEDRDWVMDGYTF.